A selection of T cell receptor beta chains follows, all from one sample in a study of T-cell reconstitution after alpha-beta-depleted transplantation in children. Via MiXCR, TCRdb re-called the PCR reads, giving one row per CDR3 protein. The sample lists about 250,000 distinct CDR3 sequences; 24% were seen once. The sequenced sample was PBMCs, mostly from graft donor cells, obtained 360 days after TCRalphabeta/CD19-depleted stem cell transplant. These receptors all come from a female patient aged 2-9 years who had a stem cell transplant for congenital amegakaryocytic thrombocytopenia, so the T cells may come from the graft donor. The CDR3 runs from the conserved cysteine through the conserved F or W. The order of the fields is V gene, clone size, CDR3 length, J gene, D gene, CDR3 DNA, CDR3 protein. A D gene is named only where the DNA matches it firmly. Not all rows give a size; the values are once, few, many and, for expanded clones, a class.

>TRBV6-4|few|12|TRBJ2-2|NA
TGTGCCAGCAGTGACTCGGCCGGGGAGCTGTTTTTT
CASSDSAGELFF
>TRBV6-2/TRBV6-3|NA|17|TRBJ2-1|TRBD2
TGTGCCAGCAGTTACACCCCGCCCGGGAGGGGGAACAATGAGCAGTTCTTC
CASSYTPPGRGNNEQFF
>TRBV25-1|few|14|TRBJ1-1|NA
TGTGCCAGCAGTCCGCGACTGGACAACACTGAAGCTTTCTTT
CASSPRLDNTEAFF
>TRBV12-3/TRBV12-4|NA|15|TRBJ1-2|NA
TGTGCCAGCAGTTTAGCATTTAGAACGGACAATGGCTACACCTTC
CASSLAFRTDNGYTF
>TRBV19|few|14|TRBJ2-1|TRBD1
TGTGCCAGTAGTACCCGGACAGGGTACAATGAGCAGTTCTTC
CASSTRTGYNEQFF
>TRBV21-1|NA|16|TRBJ2-7|NA
TGTGCCAGCCCGAGGAGGAGAAGGGACTTGACCTACGAGCAGTACTTC
CASPRRRRDLTYEQYF
>TRBV6-1|NA|13|TRBJ2-7|NA
TGTGCCAGCAGACTGCGTAACTCCTACGAGCAGTACTTC
CASRLRNSYEQYF
>TRBV20-1|few|14|TRBJ2-5|NA
TGCAGTGCTAGAAGTCGAGGGCTCCAAGAGACCCAGTACTTC
CSARSRGLQETQYF
>TRBV12-3/TRBV12-4|NA|11|TRBJ2-1|NA
TGTGCCAGCAGTTTTGGGAAGCAGCAGTTCTTC
CASSFGKQQFF
>TRBV3-1|many|17|TRBJ2-1|NA
TGTGCCAGCAGCCAAGTCAAGGGCGGGGTGACCTACAATGAGCAGTTCTTC
CASSQVKGGVTYNEQFF
>TRBV5-1|NA|15|TRBJ2-2|NA
TGCGCCAGCAGCTTGGTATTCAGTTATACCGGGGAGCTGTTTTTT
CASSLVFSYTGELFF
>TRBV20-1|few|14|TRBJ2-5|NA
TGCAGTGCTAGTATCCACCTTGGGGTTGAGACCCAGTACTTC
CSASIHLGVETQYF
>TRBV12-3/TRBV12-4|NA|15|TRBJ2-1|TRBD2
TGTGCCAGCAGCTTCGGACTAGCGGGAGGGATTGAGCAGTTCTTC
CASSFGLAGGIEQFF
>TRBV20-1|few|19|TRBJ2-4|TRBD2
TGCAGTGCTAGCAACAGACTAGCGGGGGGGCCTGGAATCTGGAACATTCAGTACTTC
CSASNRLAGGPGIWNIQYF
>TRBV6-5|NA|14|TRBJ2-2|NA
TGTGCCAGCAGTACTTCTTATACCACCGGGGAGCTGTTTTTT
CASSTSYTTGELFF
>TRBV4-3|NA|18|TRBJ2-3|NA
TGCGCCAGCAGCCAAGACGTTACGTACGCCCTCCCCACAGATACGCAGTATTTT
CASSQDVTYALPTDTQYF
>TRBV24-1|few|15|TRBJ2-1|NA
TGTGCCACCAGTGATTCAGCCACAGGAGGGAATGAGCAGTTCTTC
CATSDSATGGNEQFF
>TRBV5-1|few|12|TRBJ2-3|NA
TGCGCCAGCAGCTTGGCCCTAGATACGCAGTATTTT
CASSLALDTQYF
>TRBV28|few|14|TRBJ2-6|NA
TGTGCCAGCAGTTTGTCCGCTGGGGCCAACGTCCTGACTTTC
CASSLSAGANVLTF